This T cell receptor beta chain is from a study of shared clonotypes between healthy human individuals. General study results and limits: Researchers found naive subsets generally carried larger estimated richness than memory subsets.

Naive CD8 populations comprised CD45RO-negative cells positively selected for CCR7, excluding terminally differentiated effector memory CD45RA+ cells. CDR1 and CDR2 from the germline V gene are SGHVS and FNYEAQ. This CDR3 has 14 amino acids. With 1 base removed from V and 3 bases from J, the gap between germline ends came to 10 bases. Profiled with immunoSEQ multiplex PCR; TCRdb holds only in-frame clones, not every one. The sample lists 600,000 or so clones, approximately 95% occurring once. For this clone: The antigen remains undetermined. The sample carries other DNA sequences with the same CDR3.

J is TRBJ2-7 and V is TRBV7-6; D tentatively fits TRBD1 or TRBD2 (5 bases each). This clonotype was sampled from a woman aged 30 to 39 in good health. The sequencing sample was made of naive CD8+ T cells sorted from blood. The chain's CDR3 is CASSLGSGGYEQYF. As DNA, the CDR3 is TGTGCCAGCAGCTTAGGGTCTGGGGGCTACGAGCAGTACTTC. Full variable domain (remainder filled in from reference TRBV7-6 and TRBJ2-7): GAGVSQSPRYKVTKRGQDVALRCDPISGHVSLYWYRQALGQGPEFLTYFNYEAQQDKSGLPNDRFSAERPEGSISTLTIQRTEQRDSAMYRCASSLGSGGYEQYFGPGTRLTVT.